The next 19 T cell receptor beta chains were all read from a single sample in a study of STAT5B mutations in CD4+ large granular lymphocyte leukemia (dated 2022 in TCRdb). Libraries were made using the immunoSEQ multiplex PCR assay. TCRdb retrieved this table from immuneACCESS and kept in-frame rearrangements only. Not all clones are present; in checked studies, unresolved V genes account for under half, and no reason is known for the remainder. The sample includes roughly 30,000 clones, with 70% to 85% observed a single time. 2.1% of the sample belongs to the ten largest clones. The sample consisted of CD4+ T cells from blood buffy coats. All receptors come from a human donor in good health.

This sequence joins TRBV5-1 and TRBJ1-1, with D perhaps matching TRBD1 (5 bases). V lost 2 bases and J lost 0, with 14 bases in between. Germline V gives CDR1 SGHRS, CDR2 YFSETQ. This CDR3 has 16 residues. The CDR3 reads CASSFPGDTMNTEAFF. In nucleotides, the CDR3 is TGCGCCAGCAGCTTTCCGGGGGATACTATGAACACTGAAGCTTTCTTT.

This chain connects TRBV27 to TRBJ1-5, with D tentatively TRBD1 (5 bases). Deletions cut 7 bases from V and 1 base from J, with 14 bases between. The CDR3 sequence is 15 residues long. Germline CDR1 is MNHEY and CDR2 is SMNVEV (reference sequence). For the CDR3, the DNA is TGTGCCAGCAACCCCCGGGGGGGAAGCAATCAGCCCCAGCATTTT. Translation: CASNPRGGSNQPQHF.

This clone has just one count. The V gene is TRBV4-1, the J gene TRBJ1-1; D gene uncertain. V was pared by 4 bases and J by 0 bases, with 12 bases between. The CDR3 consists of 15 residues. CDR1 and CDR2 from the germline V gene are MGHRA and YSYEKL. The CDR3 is CASSLREGMNTEAFF. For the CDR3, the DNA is TGCGCCAGCAGCCTTAGGGAGGGCATGAACACTGAAGCTTTCTTT.

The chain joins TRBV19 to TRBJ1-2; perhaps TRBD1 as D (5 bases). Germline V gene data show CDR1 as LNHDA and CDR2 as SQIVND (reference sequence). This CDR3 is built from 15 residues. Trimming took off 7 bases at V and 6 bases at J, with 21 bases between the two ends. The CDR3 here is CASNPARSGSDGYTF. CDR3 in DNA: TGTGCCAGTAACCCAGCGCGGTCAGGGTCGGATGGCTACACCTTC.

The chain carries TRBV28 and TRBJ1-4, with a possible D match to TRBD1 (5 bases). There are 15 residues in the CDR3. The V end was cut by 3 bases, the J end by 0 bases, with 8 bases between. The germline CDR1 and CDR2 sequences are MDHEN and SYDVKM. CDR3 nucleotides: TGTGCCAGCAGTTTGGGGGGAACAACTAATGAAAAACTGTTTTTT. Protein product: CASSLGGTTNEKLFF.

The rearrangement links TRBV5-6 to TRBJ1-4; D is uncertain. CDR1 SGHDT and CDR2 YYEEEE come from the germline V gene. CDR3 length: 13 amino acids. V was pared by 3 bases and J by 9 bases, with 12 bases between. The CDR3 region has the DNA TGTGCCAGCAGCTCCCCGGTCGCCCAAAAACTGTTTTTT. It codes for CASSSPVAQKLFF.

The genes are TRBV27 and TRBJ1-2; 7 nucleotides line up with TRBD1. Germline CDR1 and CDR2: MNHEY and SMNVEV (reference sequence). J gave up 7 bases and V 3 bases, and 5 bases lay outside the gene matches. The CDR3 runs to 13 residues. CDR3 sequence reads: CASSFVQGFGYTF. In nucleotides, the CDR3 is TGTGCCAGCAGTTTCGTACAGGGGTTTGGCTACACCTTC.

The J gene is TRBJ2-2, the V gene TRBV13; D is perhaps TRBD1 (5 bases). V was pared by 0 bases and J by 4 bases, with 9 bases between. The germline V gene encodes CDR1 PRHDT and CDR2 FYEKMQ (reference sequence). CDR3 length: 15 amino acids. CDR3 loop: CASSLGRQLTGELFF. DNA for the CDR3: TGTGCCAGCAGCTTAGGGAGACAGCTCACCGGGGAGCTGTTTTTT.

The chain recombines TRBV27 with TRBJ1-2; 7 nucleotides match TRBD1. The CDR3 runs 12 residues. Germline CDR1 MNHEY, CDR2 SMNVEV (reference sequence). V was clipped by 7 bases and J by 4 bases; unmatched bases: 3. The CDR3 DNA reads TGTGCCAGCAAGGGGGCGGCCTATGGCTACACCTTC. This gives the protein CASKGAAYGYTF.

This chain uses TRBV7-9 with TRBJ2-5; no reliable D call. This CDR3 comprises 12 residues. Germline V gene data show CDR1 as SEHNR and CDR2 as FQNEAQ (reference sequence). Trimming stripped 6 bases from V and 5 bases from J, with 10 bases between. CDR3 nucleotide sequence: TGTGCCAGCAGAACTAAACAGGAGACCCAGTACTTC. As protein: CASRTKQETQYF.

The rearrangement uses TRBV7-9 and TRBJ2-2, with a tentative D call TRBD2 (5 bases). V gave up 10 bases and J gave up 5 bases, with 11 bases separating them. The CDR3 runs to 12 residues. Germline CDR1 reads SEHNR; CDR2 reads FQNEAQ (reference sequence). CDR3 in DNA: TGTGCCACTTCTAGCCGTACCGGGGAGCTGTTTTTT. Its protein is CATSSRTGELFF.

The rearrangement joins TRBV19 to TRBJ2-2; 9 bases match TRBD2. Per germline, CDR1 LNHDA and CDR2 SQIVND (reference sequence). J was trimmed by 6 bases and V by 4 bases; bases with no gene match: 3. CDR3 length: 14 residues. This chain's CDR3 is CASSSGGAAGELFF. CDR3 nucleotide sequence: TGTGCCAGTAGTAGCGGGGGGGCGGCCGGGGAGCTGTTTTTT.

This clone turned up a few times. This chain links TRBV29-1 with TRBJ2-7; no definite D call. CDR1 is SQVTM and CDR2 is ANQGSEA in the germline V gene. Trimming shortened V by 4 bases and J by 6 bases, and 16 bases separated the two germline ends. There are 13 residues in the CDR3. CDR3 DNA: TGCAGCGTTGTTATGGATTGGGTGTCCGAGCAGTACTTC. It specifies CSVVMDWVSEQYF.

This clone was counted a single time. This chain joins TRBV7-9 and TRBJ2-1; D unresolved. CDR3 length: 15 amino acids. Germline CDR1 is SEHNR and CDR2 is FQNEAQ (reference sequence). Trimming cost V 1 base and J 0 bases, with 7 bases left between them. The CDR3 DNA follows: TGTGCCAGCAGCTTAGGTCGTTTCTCCTACAATGAGCAGTTCTTC. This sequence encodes CASSLGRFSYNEQFF.

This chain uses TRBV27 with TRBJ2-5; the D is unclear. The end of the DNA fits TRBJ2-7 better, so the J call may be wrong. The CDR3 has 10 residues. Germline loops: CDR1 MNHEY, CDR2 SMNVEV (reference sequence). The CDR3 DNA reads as TGTGCCAGCAGTTCCTACGAGCAGTACTTC. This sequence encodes CASSSYEQYF.

The CDR3 DNA sequence: TGTGCCAGCAGCCCAGGGACCTATTCCCCCTACGAGCAGTACTTC. It is translated as CASSPGTYSPYEQYF. The V call is TRBV5-4, the J call TRBJ2-7; D could derive from TRBD1 or TRBD2 (5 bases each). With 4 bases removed from V and 2 bases from J, the gap between germline ends came to 16 bases. The CDR3 consists of 15 residues. Germline V gives CDR1 SGHNT, CDR2 YYREEE (reference sequence).

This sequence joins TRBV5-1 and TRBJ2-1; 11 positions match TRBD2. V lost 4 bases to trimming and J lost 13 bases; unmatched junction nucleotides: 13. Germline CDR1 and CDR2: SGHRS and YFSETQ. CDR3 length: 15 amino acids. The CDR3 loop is CASSANDQLAGEQFF. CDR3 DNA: TGCGCCAGCAGCGCTAACGATCAACTAGCGGGAGAACAGTTCTTC.

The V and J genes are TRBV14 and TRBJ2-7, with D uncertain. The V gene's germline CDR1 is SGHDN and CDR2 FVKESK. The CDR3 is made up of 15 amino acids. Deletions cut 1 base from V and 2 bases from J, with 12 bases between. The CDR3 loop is CASSQVPHPPYEQYF. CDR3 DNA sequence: TGTGCCAGCAGCCAAGTACCACACCCTCCCTACGAGCAGTACTTC.

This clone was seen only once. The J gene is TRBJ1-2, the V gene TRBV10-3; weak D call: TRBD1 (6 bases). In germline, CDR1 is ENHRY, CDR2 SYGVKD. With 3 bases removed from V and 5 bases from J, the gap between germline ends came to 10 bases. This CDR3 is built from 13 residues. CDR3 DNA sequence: TGTGCCATCAGTGATGTCGGACAGTATGGCTACACCTTC. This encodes CAISDVGQYGYTF.